These 23 T cell receptor beta chains originate from one sample sequenced in a study of technical replicates of blood from a handful of donors. Here immunoSEQ multiplex PCR was the method, and the copy in TCRdb shows in-frame clones only, minus some. Counted here are about 100,000 clones, 96% occurring once; the ten biggest clones make up approximately 0.2%. The sequenced material came from T cells isolated from PBMCs. The receptors come from a human donor in good health.

This clone occurred once. The CDR3 nucleotides are TGCAGCGTTCGAAACTGGACAGGAAGAACTGAAGCTTTCTTT. Its protein product is CSVRNWTGRTEAFF. The J gene is TRBJ1-1, the V gene TRBV29-1; TRBD1 matches at 7 bases. J was trimmed by 5 bases and V by 5 bases; bases with no gene match: 11. The CDR3 is 14 amino acids. From germline, CDR1 is SQVTM and CDR2 ANQGSEA.

The chain recombines TRBV19 with TRBJ2-7; 7 bases map to TRBD1. In germline, CDR1 is LNHDA, CDR2 SQIVND (reference sequence). J lost 3 bases, V lost 8 bases, and 4 bases had no gene match. This CDR3 is built from 12 residues. The CDR3 nucleotides read TGTGCCAGTGCGGACAGGCTCTACGAGCAGTACTTC. Translation: CASADRLYEQYF.

The chain couples TRBV7-9 to TRBJ2-5; 8 nucleotides line up with TRBD1. With the DNA end fitting TRBJ2-7 better, the J assignment may be wrong. Germline V CDR1 and CDR2: SEHNR, FQNEAQ (reference sequence). This CDR3 comprises 15 residues. CDR3 DNA: TGTGCCAGCAGCCGTGCACAGGGGGACTTCTACGAGCAGTACTTC. This encodes CASSRAQGDFYEQYF.

This clone has only a few counts. The rearrangement links TRBV30 to TRBJ2-2, with D possibly TRBD1 on 6 matching bases. The germline V gene encodes CDR1 GTSNPN and CDR2 SVGIG (reference sequence). The CDR3 is made up of 14 amino acids. Trimming shortened V by 7 bases and J by 1 base, and 13 bases separated the two germline ends. The CDR3 region is CASRQAWNTGELFF. CDR3 DNA: TGTGCCTCACGACAGGCATGGAACACCGGGGAGCTGTTTTTT.

The chain carries TRBV19 and TRBJ2-7, with 7 bases matching TRBD1. Germline-derived CDR1 and CDR2 are LNHDA and SQIVND (reference sequence). The J segment lost 3 bases and the V segment lost 5 bases, leaving 7 bases of the junction unmatched. This CDR3 has 14 amino acids. The chain's CDR3 is CASSGGQDFYEQYF. In nucleotides, the CDR3 is TGTGCCAGTAGTGGCGGACAGGATTTCTACGAGCAGTACTTC.

J is TRBJ2-5 and V is TRBV27; D unresolved. Looked up from germline, CDR1 is MNHEY and CDR2 is SMNVEV (reference sequence). The V end lost 3 bases, the J end lost 1 base, and 6 bases lay between the germline ends. The CDR3 sequence is 13 residues long. As DNA, the CDR3 is TGTGCCAGCAGTTTTCATTTCCAAGAGACCCAGTACTTC. This gives the protein CASSFHFQETQYF.

The J gene is TRBJ1-4, the V gene TRBV2; tentative D call: TRBD1 (5 bases). V shed 6 bases and J shed 8 bases, with 16 bases lying between them. CDR3 size: 14 residues. The V gene's germline CDR1 is SNHLY and CDR2 FYNNEI. CDR3 sequence (DNA): TGTGCCAGCAGGGGACTTTTAAGAAAGGAAAAACTGTTTTTT. As protein: CASRGLLRKEKLFF.

The V gene is TRBV7-6, the J gene TRBJ2-3; D ambiguous. The CDR3 sequence is 13 residues long. Germline V gene sequence: CDR1 SGHVS, CDR2 FNYEAQ. Deletions cut 4 bases from V and 6 bases from J, with 11 bases between. DNA for the CDR3: TGTGCCAGCAGCTCCCTCACCGAGGATACGCAGTATTTT. Translated: CASSSLTEDTQYF.

Notes on this clone: The identical CDR3 is also encoded by other nucleotide sequences in the sample. The chain uses TRBV7-2 and TRBJ1-6; 10 bases align to TRBD1. J gave up 6 bases and V 8 bases, and 1 base lay outside the gene matches. CDR1 is SGHTA and CDR2 is FQGNSA in the germline V gene. The CDR3 consists of 13 residues. The CDR3 reads CASGTGVNSPLHF. In DNA, the CDR3 is TGTGCCAGCGGGACAGGGGTTAATTCACCCCTCCACTTT.

This sequence joins TRBV2 and TRBJ2-1, with TRBD2 matching over 13 bases. V lost 6 bases and J lost 5; bases outside the gene matches: 1. The CDR3 has 14 amino acids. The germline V gene encodes CDR1 SNHLY and CDR2 FYNNEI. The CDR3 DNA is TGTGCCAGCAGCGGACTAGCGGGGGACAATGAGCAGTTCTTC. Its protein is CASSGLAGDNEQFF.

The chain carries TRBV30 and TRBJ1-2; possible D gene TRBD1, 6 bases. CDR3 length equals 12 residues. The germline CDR1 and CDR2 sequences are GTSNPN and SVGIG (reference sequence). V lost 0 bases and J lost 8, with 10 bases in between. The DNA of the CDR3 is TGTGCCTGGAGTGTAGGGGGAGGGGGCTACACCTTC. Amino acid sequence: CAWSVGGGGYTF. Looking up the rest from reference TRBV30 and TRBJ1-2 gives the full variable domain: SQTIHQWPATLVQPVGSPLSLECTVEGTSNPNLYWYRQAAGRGLQLLFYSVGIGQISSEVPQNLSASRPQDRQFILSSKKLLLSDSGFYLCAWSVGGGGYTFGSGTRLTVV.

The CDR3 loop is CASSFWDRDSYGYTF. CDR3 bases: TGTGCCAGCAGCTTTTGGGACAGGGACTCCTATGGCTACACCTTC. The chain uses TRBV5-4 and TRBJ1-2; 9 bases line up with TRBD1. The V segment lost 2 bases and the J segment 4 bases; nucleotides outside the gene matches: 6. The CDR3 is 15 residues long. Per the germline V gene, CDR1 is SGHNT and CDR2 is YYREEE (reference sequence).

The chain has TRBV4-1 and TRBJ1-5; D perhaps matches TRBD1 (6 bases). The CDR3 runs 16 residues. V dropped 2 bases and J dropped 6 bases, with 17 bases sitting between them. CDR1 and CDR2 from the germline V gene are MGHRA and YSYEKL. Here the CDR3 DNA reads TGCGCCAGCAGCCAATTACAGGGAAAAGGAAGTCAGCCCCAGCATTTT. The encoded protein is CASSQLQGKGSQPQHF.

The CDR3 region has the DNA TGCGCCAGCAGCCAAGAAGCGGCAGTAAACACTGAAGCTTTCTTT. It translates to CASSQEAAVNTEAFF. The V gene is TRBV4-1, the J gene TRBJ1-1; D unclear. The CDR3 length is 15 residues. Trimming left V 0 bases short and J 2 bases short, with 10 bases between. Germline CDR1 and CDR2: MGHRA and YSYEKL.

The sample holds one count of this clone. This chain links TRBV9 with TRBJ2-1, with D possibly being TRBD2 (5 bases). The V gene's germline CDR1 is SGDLS and CDR2 YYNGEE. The V and J ends lost 4 bases and 4 bases respectively, with 12 bases between them. The CDR3 is 14 residues long. The CDR3 DNA reads as TGTGCCAGCAGCCTGCTGAGGGATTACAATGAGCAGTTCTTC. Its protein product is CASSLLRDYNEQFF.

This clone was detected only once. The chain joins TRBV19 to TRBJ2-2; 11 nucleotides agree with TRBD2. The V gene's germline CDR1 is LNHDA and CDR2 SQIVND (reference sequence). Trimming cost V 9 bases and J 4 bases; bases outside gene matches: 4. The CDR3 sequence is 14 residues long. The CDR3 sequence is CASGTSGLTGELFF. The CDR3 bases are TGTGCCAGCGGGACTAGCGGCCTCACCGGGGAGCTGTTTTTT.

This chain links TRBV4-2 with TRBJ2-7; 8 bases are shared with TRBD2. The CDR3 sequence is 16 residues long. V lost 0 bases to trimming and J lost 5 bases; unmatched junction nucleotides: 9. The germline CDR1 and CDR2 sequences are LGHNA and YNFKEQ. The CDR3 spells CASSQEYSLAGNEQYF. CDR3 bases: TGTGCCAGCAGCCAAGAATACAGCCTAGCGGGCAACGAGCAGTACTTC.

V usage is TRBV30 and J usage is TRBJ2-7; TRBD1 might be the D (6 bases). The CDR3 extends over 14 amino acids. CDR1 is GTSNPN and CDR2 is SVGIG in the germline V gene (reference sequence). V was pared by 3 bases and J by 4 bases, with 16 bases between. CDR3 sequence: CAWSVWGQEYEQYF. CDR3 coding DNA: TGTGCCTGGAGCGTTTGGGGGCAGGAGTACGAGCAGTACTTC.

The V and J genes are TRBV6-4 and TRBJ2-1, with D possibly being TRBD2 (6 bases). CDR3 length: 17 residues. Trimming cost V 2 bases and J 1 base, with 15 bases left between them. Germline CDR1 MRHNA, CDR2 SNTAGT. CDR3 in DNA: TGTGCCAGCAGTGACCCGGACTACCCGGGTTCCTACAATGAGCAGTTCTTC. Encoded protein: CASSDPDYPGSYNEQFF.

This CDR3 is CASSLSSRDTQYF. The DNA of the CDR3 is TGCGCCAGCAGCTTGAGTAGCCGAGATACGCAGTATTTT. The chain employs TRBV5-1 and TRBJ2-3; D is unresolved. Germline values: CDR1 SGHRS, CDR2 YFSETQ. This CDR3 is 13 amino acids long. Trimming took off 1 base at V and 5 bases at J, with 8 bases between the two ends. Full variable domain (remainder filled in from reference TRBV5-1 and TRBJ2-3): KAGVTQTPRYLIKTRGQQVTLSCSPISGHRSVSWYQQTPGQGLQFLFEYFSETQRNKGNFPGRFSGRQFSNSRSEMNVSTLELGDSALYLCASSLSSRDTQYFGPGTRLTVL.

The chain carries TRBV11-2 and TRBJ2-7; D uncertain. Trimming stripped 1 base from V and 4 bases from J, with 5 bases between. CDR1 is SGHAT, CDR2 FQNNGV, per germline. This CDR3 has 12 residues. The CDR3 DNA reads TGTGCCAGCAGCTTAGGCAGTTACGAGCAGTACTTC. Protein product: CASSLGSYEQYF. Looking up the rest from reference TRBV11-2 and TRBJ2-7 gives the full variable domain: EAGVAQSPRYKIIEKRQSVAFWCNPISGHATLYWYQQILGQGPKLLIQFQNNGVVDDSQLPKDRFSAERLKGVDSTLKIQPAKLEDSAVYLCASSLGSYEQYFGPGTRLTVT.

The genes are TRBV2 and TRBJ1-1; D perhaps matches TRBD1 (5 bases). There are 16 residues in the CDR3. From germline, CDR1 is SNHLY and CDR2 FYNNEI. The ends were cut back, 2 bases at V and 0 bases at J, with 13 bases in the middle. The CDR3 DNA is TGTGCCAGCAGTGAATTTGACAGCTCAATGAACACTGAAGCTTTCTTT. This sequence encodes CASSEFDSSMNTEAFF.

The chain carries TRBV7-8 and TRBJ2-7, with TRBD1 matching 7 bases. Germline V gene data show CDR1 as SGHVS and CDR2 as FQNEAQ. The trim removed 5 bases at V and 0 bases at J, leaving 1 base unmatched. The CDR3 loop spans 13 amino acids. Here the CDR3 DNA reads TGTGCCAGCAGCCGGGACAGCTCCTACGAGCAGTACTTC. This sequence encodes CASSRDSSYEQYF.